Listed below are T cell receptor beta chains from one sample, sequenced in a study of T cell responses to AZD1222 COVID-19 vaccine. Using immunoSEQ multiplex PCR, the repertoire was profiled, and TCRdb retains in-frame clones only, with some absent. The data hold approximately 190,000 clones, with around 87% observed a single time. Sequencing was performed on peripheral blood, taken on day 0 of MenACWY control vaccination. The receptors here all came from an adult in good health. The CDR3 runs from the conserved cysteine through the conserved F or W. The D gene is left open where the match is weak. Clone size appears in some rows only: once, few, many, or a class for an expanded clone.

size	D	V	J	DNA	CDR3
NA	NA	TRBV5-8	TRBJ2-1	TGTGCCAGCAGCTTGGTTGGGGGGATCTCCTACAATGAGCAGTTCTTC	CASSLVGGISYNEQFF
few	TRBD1	TRBV7-9	TRBJ2-5	TGTGCCAGCAGCTTACTAGACAGGGGCAGTGGGACCCAGTACTTC	CASSLLDRGSGTQYF
NA	TRBD1	TRBV12-5	TRBJ2-1	TGTGCTAGTGGTTTGGTACTTGACAGGGGCCCTTACAATGAGCAGTTCTTC	CASGLVLDRGPYNEQFF
NA	NA	TRBV27	TRBJ1-6	TGTGCCAGCAGTTTATTAGGCCCCAATAATTCACCCCTCCACTTT	CASSLLGPNNSPLHF
NA	NA	TRBV4-3	TRBJ1-6	TGCGCCAGCAGCTCTCGACAGGAAAATTCACCCCTCCACTTT	CASSSRQENSPLHF
few	NA	TRBV27	TRBJ1-2	TGTGCCAGCTCCCGATGGGGGCTTAATGACTATGGCTACACCTTC	CASSRWGLNDYGYTF
NA	NA	TRBV9	TRBJ2-1	TGTGCCAGCAGTCTTACCTCCGGGGCGAAGTTCTTC	CASSLTSGAKFF
NA	NA	TRBV28	TRBJ1-5	TGTGCCAGCAGTTTATATCAGGACAATAGCAATCAGCCCCAGCATTTT	CASSLYQDNSNQPQHF
NA	TRBD1	TRBV24-1	TRBJ2-1	TGTGCCACCAGTGATACCGGGACAGGGGGGGATGAGCAGTTCTTC	CATSDTGTGGDEQFF
NA	NA	TRBV27	TRBJ1-3	TGTGCCAGCAGTCCGGACAGCCTCTCTGGAAACACCATATATTTT	CASSPDSLSGNTIYF
NA	NA	TRBV9	TRBJ2-1	TGTGCCAGCAGCGTAGAAGTTGGGGACAATGAGCAGTTCTTC	CASSVEVGDNEQFF
NA	NA	TRBV18	TRBJ2-7	TGTGCCAGCTCACCAGGGGAACAGGCCTACGAGCAGTACTTC	CASSPGEQAYEQYF
NA	TRBD1	TRBV5-1	TRBJ1-3	TGCGCCAGCAGCTACGGGACAGGAGGAAACACCATATATTTT	CASSYGTGGNTIYF
few	NA	TRBV5-1	TRBJ2-7	TGCGCCAGCAGCTTGGAGAGGGGCCTATACGAGCAGTACTTC	CASSLERGLYEQYF
NA	NA	TRBV24-1	TRBJ2-1	TGTGCCACCAGTGCTTGGCCGTCTGCGGATGAGCAGTTCTTC	CATSAWPSADEQFF
NA	TRBD1	TRBV27	TRBJ2-1	TGTGCCAGCAACAGACAGGGGGCACAACATGAGCAGTTCTTC	CASNRQGAQHEQFF
NA	NA	TRBV30	TRBJ1-2	TGTGCCTGGAATTCAGTCAGGGTAGATTATGGCTACACCTTC	CAWNSVRVDYGYTF
once	TRBD1	TRBV28	TRBJ2-7	TGTGCCAGCAGTTTGGACAGGGAGCTTCAGGAGCAGTACTTC	CASSLDRELQEQYF
NA	TRBD1	TRBV6-4	TRBJ1-4	TGTGCCAGCAGTGAGGGACAGGGCGGTAACGAAAAACTGTTTTTT	CASSEGQGGNEKLFF
NA	NA	TRBV4-3	TRBJ2-7	TGCGCCAGCAGCCAAGAATTCGGGCAAGGGGTCTACGAGCAGTACTTC	CASSQEFGQGVYEQYF
NA	NA	TRBV5-1	TRBJ2-1	TGCGCCAGCAGCTTGGGACCGGCGGGCAATGAGCAGTTCTTC	CASSLGPAGNEQFF
NA	TRBD1	TRBV5-5	TRBJ1-4	TGTGCCAGCAGCAGGACAGGGTCTAATGAAAAACTGTTTTTT	CASSRTGSNEKLFF
once	TRBD1	TRBV16	TRBJ1-6	TGTGCCAGCAGCCAGGACAGGGGTTTGTCACCCCTCCACTTT	CASSQDRGLSPLHF
NA	NA	TRBV9	TRBJ1-1	TGTGCCAGCAGCGTAAACTGGAACACTGAAGCTTTCTTT	CASSVNWNTEAFF
few	TRBD2	TRBV6-2/TRBV6-3	TRBJ2-3	TGTGCCAGCAGTTCCGGGACTAGCGACACAGATACGCAGTATTTT	CASSSGTSDTDTQYF
NA	NA	TRBV7-2	TRBJ2-7	TGTGCCAGCAGCTTAGCGGGCGGCTCCTACGAGCAGTACTTC	CASSLAGGSYEQYF
once	NA	TRBV23-1	TRBJ2-2	TGCGCCAGCAGTCAATCGTCAGGGTCGGTCACCGGGGAGCTGTTTTTT	CASSQSSGSVTGELFF
NA	NA	TRBV19	TRBJ2-7	TGTGCCAGTAGTCTTCAGGGGCGCTACGAGCAGTACTTC	CASSLQGRYEQYF
NA	TRBD1	TRBV6-5	TRBJ1-1	TGTGCCAGCAGTTCCTTCACTACAGGGGATGGGACTGAAGCTTTCTTT	CASSSFTTGDGTEAFF
NA	NA	TRBV18	TRBJ1-5	TGTGCCAGCTCACAAGGGCCTAATCAGCCCCAGCATTTT	CASSQGPNQPQHF
NA	NA	TRBV12-3/TRBV12-4	TRBJ1-2	TGTGCCAGCAGTTTAGCCGGCGATGGCTACACCTTC	CASSLAGDGYTF
NA	NA	TRBV19	TRBJ2-1	TGTGCCAGTAGTATGAGGGGTCTAGTTGGCAATGAGCAGTTCTTC	CASSMRGLVGNEQFF
NA	NA	TRBV12-5	TRBJ2-2	TGTGCTAGCGGGGACACCGGGGAGCTGTTTTTT	CASGDTGELFF
NA	NA	TRBV5-6	TRBJ1-2	TGTGCCAGCACCACTGGACAGAGAAACTATGGCTACACCTTC	CASTTGQRNYGYTF
NA	NA	TRBV28	TRBJ1-3	TGTGCCAGCTCCTCGGCGGGTGTGGTATTGGGAAACACCATATATTTT	CASSSAGVVLGNTIYF
NA	NA	TRBV9	TRBJ2-7	TGTGCCAGCAGCGTAGCCGCTCTATCCTACGAGCAGTACTTC	CASSVAALSYEQYF
NA	NA	TRBV7-2	TRBJ1-2	TGTGCCAGCAGTCAGGGATTTTCTAACTATGGCTACACCTTC	CASSQGFSNYGYTF
NA	NA	TRBV10-2	TRBJ1-1	TGCGCCAGCAGACAAGGGGAGATACTGAACACTGAAGCTTTCTTT	CASRQGEILNTEAFF
NA	TRBD2	TRBV11-2	TRBJ2-1	TGTGCCAGCAGCCCGGGAGGGCTAGCCCACAATGAGCAGTTCTTC	CASSPGGLAHNEQFF
NA	TRBD1	TRBV19	TRBJ2-2	TGTGCCAGTAGTATCGGTGGTCCGACAGGGGTAAACACCGGGGAGCTGTTTTTT	CASSIGGPTGVNTGELFF
NA	NA	TRBV7-2	TRBJ1-5	TGTGCCAGCAGCTTAGCTTCAGGGAGGAGCAATCAGCCCCAGCATTTT	CASSLASGRSNQPQHF
NA	TRBD1	TRBV7-9	TRBJ1-5	TGTGCCAGCAGCCCCGAGGACAGGGGCGGACCCCAGCATTTT	CASSPEDRGGPQHF
NA	NA	TRBV19	TRBJ2-1	TGTGCCAGTAGAATTAGCGGAAGCTCCTACAATGAGCAGTTCTTC	CASRISGSSYNEQFF
NA	NA	TRBV15	TRBJ2-1	TGTGCCACCAGCAGAGATCAGACTGGATACAATGAGCAGTTCTTC	CATSRDQTGYNEQFF
once	TRBD1	TRBV15	TRBJ2-3	TGTGCCACCAGCAGGGGACAGGGTAATGGAGATACGCAGTATTTT	CATSRGQGNGDTQYF
NA	NA	TRBV7-9	TRBJ1-3	TGTGCCAGCAGCTCCCGGGACACCCCAAACACCATATATTTT	CASSSRDTPNTIYF
NA	TRBD2	TRBV5-4	TRBJ2-2	TGTGCCAGCAGTGTGGGACTAGCAATATCTGGCGGGGAGCTGTTTTTT	CASSVGLAISGGELFF
NA	NA	TRBV15	TRBJ2-1	TGTGCCACCAGGGATAACTCCTACAATGAGCAGTTCTTC	CATRDNSYNEQFF
once	TRBD1	TRBV11-1	TRBJ2-7	TGTGCCAGCAGCGACGGACAGGGAGACGAGCAGTACTTC	CASSDGQGDEQYF
NA	TRBD1	TRBV27	TRBJ1-4	TGTGCCAGCAGTTCAGGGGGACAGTATAATGAAAAACTGTTTTTT	CASSSGGQYNEKLFF
NA	NA	TRBV4-3	TRBJ2-6	TGCGCCAGCAGCCAAGGGGGTCCAGGGGCCAACGTCCTGACTTTC	CASSQGGPGANVLTF
NA	TRBD1	TRBV19	TRBJ1-5	TGTGCCAGTAGTCTCGGACAGGATAGCAATCAGCCCCAGCATTTT	CASSLGQDSNQPQHF
NA	NA	TRBV7-3	TRBJ2-5	TGTGCCAGCAGCTTAACGCGGGCCCCACAAGAGACCCAGTACTTC	CASSLTRAPQETQYF